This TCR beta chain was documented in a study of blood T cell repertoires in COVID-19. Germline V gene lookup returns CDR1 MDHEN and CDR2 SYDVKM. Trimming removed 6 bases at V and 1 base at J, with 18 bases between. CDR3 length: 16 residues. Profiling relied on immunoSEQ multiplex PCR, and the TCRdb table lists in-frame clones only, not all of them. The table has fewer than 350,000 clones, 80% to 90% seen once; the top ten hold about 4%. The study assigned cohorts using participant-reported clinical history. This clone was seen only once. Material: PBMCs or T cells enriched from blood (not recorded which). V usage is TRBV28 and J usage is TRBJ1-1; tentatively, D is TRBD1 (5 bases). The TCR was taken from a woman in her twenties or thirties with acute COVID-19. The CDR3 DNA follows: TGTGCCAGCAGCACTATTGGGGTGACAGAGAACACTGAAGCTTTCTTT. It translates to CASSTIGVTENTEAFF.